Described below is a single T cell receptor (beta chain) sequence and its context. Its target antigen remains unknown. Per-nucleotide qualities are absent, and no much larger clonotype sits a single base away. The intended sense of this specimen's time point label: about 28 days (+/-7) after the second vaccine dose. Because spike-specific TCR depth and breadth did not differ between the two schedules, AZD1222 recipients who got a second dose at roughly 4 weeks were pooled with those who got a second dose at roughly 12 weeks. Vaccinee samples came from UK trials COV001 and COV002, including a single-blind randomized controlled phase 2/3 trial of AZD1222 (ChAdOx1 nCoV-19) in healthy adults. For TCRbeta chain sequencing, PBMC samples from trial participants were taken at day 0 and at day 28 after the second dose. The germline V end is reduced by 4 bases and the J end by 6 bases; junction bases left unmatched: 3. From the cysteine through the phenylalanine, the CDR3 covers 14 amino acids. The kept DNA is CDR3 alone, 42 bases in frame from the first base. The germline V gene yields MNHEY for CDR1 and SVGEGT for CDR2.

The CDR3 regions of human TCRbeta chains were analyzed by immunosequencing. The original methods were these. Repertoire TCRs were matched against a reference library of SARS-CoV-2-specific TCRs generated with the MIRA antigen-specificity platform. Breadth was defined as the fraction of unique TCRs that were SARS-CoV-2-associated, and depth was defined as the fraction of total T cells that were SARS-CoV-2-associated. Using the MIRA data, each spike-specific TCR was mapped to the spike region that the TCR reacts to and placed in a CD4 or CD8 class. Log10-transformed breadth and depth values were compared by one-way ANOVA with Sidak's multiple comparisons tests. The table comes from immuneACCESS by way of TCRdb, which keeps in-frame sequences with V and J called. Part of the clones is missing from these tables; in studies checked, under half for an unresolved V gene and the rest for unknown reasons. V and J calls and clone size come straight from that table; D and trimming were deduced from the DNA. This sample gives about 170,000 clones in total; roughly nine tenths of them show up just once. The ten largest clones capture around 1% of the sample.

This record comes from a study of T cell responses to AZD1222 COVID-19 vaccine (dated by TCRdb to about 2021). Turning to the overall study: TCR sequencing was performed for 230 to 250 trial participants, of whom around 200 were given two doses of AZD1222 and approximately 26 were given two doses of MenACWY control vaccine. Enrollment into the trials was organized by age into subgroups of 18-55, 56-69 and 70-plus years, and those subgroups contained roughly 150, 30 and 60 TCR-sequenced participants, respectively. What the authors observed across the whole study: Conclusions about previously exposed vaccinees are limited because only a handful of AZD1222 recipients were SARS-CoV-2 seropositive at baseline. The 56-69-year group was small, and its depth increase did not reach significance, likely because of low power. Because no day 14 peak-response samples were available, the repertoires could be characterized only after the peak T cell response. The vaccine-associated CD4 TCRs covered the entire spike protein, and the dominant responses fell in regions 160-218 and 743-854. Most participants were white British and females outnumbered males, and the authors suggested that clonal diversity may have been underestimated. Epitopes outside the regions mutated in the B.1.351 and B.1.1.7 variants were reportedly recognized by nearly half of the unique spike-specific TCRs. A significant rise in spike-specific TCR breadth and depth was observed after two AZD1222 doses relative to day 0 and relative to MenACWY recipients.

The chain uses TRBV6-2 or TRBV6-3 and TRBJ2-5; 12 junctional bases match TRBD2. The source was peripheral blood, collected 28 days after the second AZD1222 dose. The origin of this receptor is an adult who received the AZD1222 COVID-19 vaccine. The nucleotide sequence reads TGTGCCAGCAGTTCGACTAGCGGGGGTAAGACCCAGTACTTC. This gives the protein CASSSTSGGKTQYF.